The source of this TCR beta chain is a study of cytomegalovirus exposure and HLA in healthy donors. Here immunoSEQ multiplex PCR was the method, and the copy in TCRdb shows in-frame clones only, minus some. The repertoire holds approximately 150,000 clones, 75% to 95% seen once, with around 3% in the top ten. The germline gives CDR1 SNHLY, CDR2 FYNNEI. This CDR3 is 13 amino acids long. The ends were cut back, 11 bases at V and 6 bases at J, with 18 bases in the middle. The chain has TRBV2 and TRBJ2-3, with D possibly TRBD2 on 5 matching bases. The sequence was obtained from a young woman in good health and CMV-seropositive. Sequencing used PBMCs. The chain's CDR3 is CAGSRGPGDTQYF. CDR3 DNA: TGTGCCGGGTCACGTGGGCCGGGGGATACGCAGTATTTT.